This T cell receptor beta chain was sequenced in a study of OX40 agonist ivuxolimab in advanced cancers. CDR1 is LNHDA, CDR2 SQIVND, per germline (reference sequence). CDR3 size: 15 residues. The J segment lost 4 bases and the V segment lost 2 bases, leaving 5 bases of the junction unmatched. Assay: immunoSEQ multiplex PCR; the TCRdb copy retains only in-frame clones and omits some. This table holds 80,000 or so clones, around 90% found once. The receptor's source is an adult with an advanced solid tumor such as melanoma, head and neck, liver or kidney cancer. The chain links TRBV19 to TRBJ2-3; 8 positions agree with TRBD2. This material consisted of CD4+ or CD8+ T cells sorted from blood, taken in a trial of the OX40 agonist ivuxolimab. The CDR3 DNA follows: TGTGCCAGTAGTATATCTGAAGCGGGGGCAGATACGCAGTATTTT. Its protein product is CASSISEAGADTQYF.